The rows below give T cell receptor beta chains drawn from one sample of a study of blood T cells in healthy people across ages. TCRdb analysed the 5' RACE reads with MiXCR anew, one entry per CDR3 protein. The table has some 1.4 million distinct CDR3 sequences, about 43% seen once. The sequencing input was blood. The receptors come from a woman between 18 and 30 years old in good health. Each CDR3 is given with its conserved first and last residue. Fields, in order: D gene, V gene, clone size, J gene, CDR3 DNA, CDR3 protein. A D gene is named only where the DNA matches it firmly. Rows may omit the clone size; those that give it use once, few, many or a size class.

TRBD1,TRBV5-1,.,TRBJ2-4,TGCGCCAGCAGCTTGAATATCGGACAGGGAACCATTCAGTACTTC,CASSLNIGQGTIQYF
.,TRBV6-6,many,TRBJ2-5,TGTGCCAGCAGCCCCACGGAGACCCAGTACTTC,CASSPTETQYF
TRBD2,TRBV14,.,TRBJ2-3,TGTGCCAGCAGTTCCGAGGGACTAGCCGCCCCGGCAGATACGCAGTATTTT,CASSSEGLAAPADTQYF
.,TRBV21-1,.,TRBJ1-2,TGTGCCAGCAGCCTCCGTGGGACAGGGGTGTTGTATGACTATGGCTACACCTTC,CASSLRGTGVLYDYGYTF
.,TRBV29-1,.,TRBJ1-2,TGCAGCGTTGAAGCGGGCACTACTAACTATGGCTACACCTTC,CSVEAGTTNYGYTF
.,TRBV2,once,TRBJ2-7,TGTGCCAGCAGCCCCGGTGGAAAATCCTACAATGAGCAGTACTTC,CASSPGGKSYNEQYF
TRBD2,TRBV7-9,.,TRBJ2-7,TGTGCCAGCAGCTTAGCCAGCGGGAGCTTGTCCTACGAGCAGTACTTC,CASSLASGSLSYEQYF
.,TRBV5-1,few,TRBJ2-1,TGCGCCAGCAGCTTGGGCGCGAGGCAGTTCTTC,CASSLGARQFF
.,TRBV6-1,many,TRBJ2-1,TGTGCCAGCAGGGATGGACCCTCTTACAATGAGCAGTTCTTC,CASRDGPSYNEQFF
TRBD2,TRBV10-3,few,TRBJ2-1,TGTGCCATCAGTGGAGGTTCTAGCGGGAGTATCAATGAGCAGTTCTTC,CAISGGSSGSINEQFF
.,TRBV20-1,few,TRBJ1-1,TGCAGTGCTCCCCGAGGGATCGGACCTGAAGCTTTCTTT,CSAPRGIGPEAFF
TRBD1,TRBV6-5,few,TRBJ1-2,TGTGCCAGCAGAGCAGGGACAGGGGGCAACTATGGCTACACCTTC,CASRAGTGGNYGYTF
TRBD2,TRBV25-1,once,TRBJ2-2,TGTGCCAGCAGTGGAACTAGCGGGAGAGGCGGGGAGCTGTTTTTT,CASSGTSGRGGELFF
.,TRBV10-3,.,TRBJ1-1,TGTGCCATGGCCCTATCTGCTAACACTGAAGCTTTCTTT,CAMALSANTEAFF
.,TRBV4-1,.,TRBJ1-2,TGCGCCAGCAGCCAAGTTGTAACGGGAGCTAACTATGGCTACACCTTC,CASSQVVTGANYGYTF
.,TRBV6-6,once,TRBJ2-7,TGTGCCAGCAACCCGGCGGGTTCCTACGAGCAGTACTTC,CASNPAGSYEQYF
.,TRBV20-1,few,TRBJ2-1,TGCAGTGCTAGGGATCCCCGGCCTAACTACAATGAGCAGTTCTTC,CSARDPRPNYNEQFF
.,TRBV6-1,.,TRBJ1-1,TGTGCCAGCAGTGAAGCAGGGACGGTAGCTTTCTTT,CASSEAGTVAFF
.,TRBV12-3/TRBV12-4,few,TRBJ1-5,TGTGCCAGTTCTTGGGAGGGGATCGGCAATCAGCCCCAGCATTTT,CASSWEGIGNQPQHF
.,TRBV28,.,TRBJ1-1,TGTGCCAGCAGATACCAGCTCATGGGAGTCACTGAAGCTTTCTTT,CASRYQLMGVTEAFF
.,TRBV4-2,.,TRBJ2-3,TGTGCCAGCAGCCAAGACGGGGTAGGGCTCGCGACGCAGTATTTT,CASSQDGVGLATQYF
.,TRBV20-1,few,TRBJ1-2,TGCAGTGCTAGAGACAACAGGTTGGACGCCCCCTATGGCTACACCTTC,CSARDNRLDAPYGYTF
.,TRBV30,once,TRBJ2-1,TGTGCCTGGGGAAGGGGGGCCGATAATGAGCAGTTCTTC,CAWGRGADNEQFF
TRBD1,TRBV5-6,.,TRBJ2-3,TGTGCCAGCAGCTTGTTAGGACAGGGTGGAGCAGATACGCAGTATTTT,CASSLLGQGGADTQYF
TRBD2,TRBV6-2/TRBV6-3,.,TRBJ2-5,TGTGCCAGCAGTTACTCGATTAGACTAGCGGGATCAGAGACCCAGTACTTC,CASSYSIRLAGSETQYF
TRBD1,TRBV2,.,TRBJ1-2,TGTGCCAGCAGTATCGGGACAGCTAACTATGGCTACACCTTC,CASSIGTANYGYTF
TRBD2,TRBV12-3/TRBV12-4,.,TRBJ2-3,TGTGCCAGCAGTTTAGCGCTGGGACTAGCGGGAATCGATGAGCAGTATTTT,CASSLALGLAGIDEQYF
.,TRBV7-2,few,TRBJ2-5,TGTGCCAGCAGCTTAGATGGAGGCTTCTCGAAAGAGACCCAGTACTTC,CASSLDGGFSKETQYF
TRBD2,TRBV12-5,.,TRBJ2-7,TGTGCTATAGTACAAGGGCGGGAGGACTACAATGAGCAGTACTTC,CAIVQGREDYNEQYF
TRBD1,TRBV29-1,.,TRBJ2-7,TGCAGCGTGGAGTTGGACAGGACCTACGAGCAGTACTTC,CSVELDRTYEQYF
TRBD1,TRBV28,many,TRBJ2-1,TGTGCCAGCAGTACAGGGGGGCCCTACAATGAGCAGTTCTTC,CASSTGGPYNEQFF
TRBD2,TRBV9,few,TRBJ2-3,TGTGCCAGCAGCGTAGGCGCTAGCGGCTATACGCAGTATTTT,CASSVGASGYTQYF
.,TRBV21-1,few,TRBJ2-7,TGTGCCAGCAGCAACAGGACAGGGGCCGGTTGCGAGCAGTACTTC,CASSNRTGAGCEQYF
.,TRBV7-8,.,TRBJ2-2,TGTGCCAGCAGCCCCTTACGTACCGGGGAGCTGTTTTTT,CASSPLRTGELFF
.,TRBV6-6,.,TRBJ1-6,TGTGCCAGCAGTTACTCGCCCAGCCGGGCACCCCTCCACTTT,CASSYSPSRAPLHF
.,TRBV21-1,.,TRBJ1-6,TGTGCCAGCAGCAAATGGGTTAACAGGGAAAACTCACCCCTCCACTTT,CASSKWVNRENSPLHF
TRBD1,TRBV5-1,.,TRBJ1-2,TGCGCCAGCTGGACAGGGGGCGACTATGGCTACACCTTC,CASWTGGDYGYTF
.,TRBV5-1,.,TRBJ2-2,TGCGCCAGCAGCTTGGCTAGGTCGAACACCGGGGAGCTGTTTTTT,CASSLARSNTGELFF
TRBD1,TRBV6-6,.,TRBJ2-7,TGTACCAGCAGTTACTCCGCAGATCAGACAGGGGCCTACGAGCAGTACTTC,CTSSYSADQTGAYEQYF
TRBD2,TRBV27,few,TRBJ2-3,TGTGCCAGCAGTTTGGTTAGCGGGGGGTTGACAGATACGCAGTATTTT,CASSLVSGGLTDTQYF
.,TRBV2,.,TRBJ1-2,TGTGCTACCGCCCGAACTGGCTACACCTTC,CATARTGYTF
.,TRBV6-2/TRBV6-3,.,TRBJ1-1,TGTGCCAGCAGTTACCAGGGTGAGTGGACTGAAGCTTTCTTT,CASSYQGEWTEAFF
.,TRBV10-1,.,TRBJ2-2,TGCGCCAGCGGCCCGGTCCTAAACACCGGGGAGCTGTTTTTT,CASGPVLNTGELFF
.,TRBV7-2,.,TRBJ2-7,TGTGCCAGCAGCCGATGGCAGGGCTACGAGCAGTACTTC,CASSRWQGYEQYF
.,TRBV7-3,.,TRBJ1-6,TGTGCCAGCAGCTCCAGGGCGGGTGGCAATTCACCCCTCCACTTT,CASSSRAGGNSPLHF
.,TRBV15,.,TRBJ2-7,TGTGCCACCAGCAGAGATTTGGGCCAAGTACGGGCCTACGAGCAGTACTTC,CATSRDLGQVRAYEQYF
TRBD2,TRBV28,.,TRBJ2-7,TGTGCCAGCAGTTCCCAAAGCGGGGGGGTCTCCTACGAGCAGTACTTC,CASSSQSGGVSYEQYF
.,TRBV20-1,.,TRBJ1-5,TGCAGTGCCACCCCTGGTGTGGATCAGCCCCAGCATTTT,CSATPGVDQPQHF
.,TRBV3-1,.,TRBJ1-4,TGTGCCAGCAGCCCAAGCGGGGGCACTAATGAAAAACTGTTTTTT,CASSPSGGTNEKLFF
.,TRBV6-1,.,TRBJ2-3,TGTGCCAGCAGTCTCAACACTCTAGGCACAGATACGCAGTATTTT,CASSLNTLGTDTQYF
TRBD1,TRBV2,few,TRBJ2-7,TGTGCCAGCAGTGGCGGGACAGGTGAATACGAGCAGTACTTC,CASSGGTGEYEQYF
.,TRBV10-3,few,TRBJ2-7,TGTGCCGTAAACAATAGGGCCTCTTACGAGCAGTACTTC,CAVNNRASYEQYF
.,TRBV6-5,.,TRBJ2-3,TGTGCCAGCAGTTACACTCATGGCGGGCGCACAGATACGCAGTATTTT,CASSYTHGGRTDTQYF
TRBD1,TRBV27,many,TRBJ2-5,TGTGCCAGCAGTTTAGGACAGGGGAGCGAGACCCAGTACTTC,CASSLGQGSETQYF
.,TRBV14,.,TRBJ2-3,TGTGCCAGCAGCCATCTCGGGGGAGGCTTCTCAGATACGCAGTATTTT,CASSHLGGGFSDTQYF
.,TRBV12-3/TRBV12-4,.,TRBJ2-6,TGTGCCAGCAGTAGGGACTCCGGTAGCTCTGGGGCCAACGTCCTGACTTTC,CASSRDSGSSGANVLTF
.,TRBV4-1,.,TRBJ2-7,TGCGCCAGCAGCCAAAGAGGGGGGGACAGACCTTACGAGCAGTACTTC,CASSQRGGDRPYEQYF
.,TRBV7-3,.,TRBJ1-1,TGTGCCAGCAGCTTAAATGGAGTTGGCACTGAAGCTTTCTTT,CASSLNGVGTEAFF
.,TRBV7-9,few,TRBJ2-1,TGTGCCAGCAGCTTAGCAGCACAAAATGAGCAGTTCTTC,CASSLAAQNEQFF
TRBD2,TRBV29-1,.,TRBJ2-4,TGCAGCGTTCTCGGACTAGCGGGAGTGGTCGATGAGCAGTACTTC,CSVLGLAGVVDEQYF